This is a list of T cell receptor beta chains from one sample in a study of cytomegalovirus exposure and HLA in healthy donors. The method was immunoSEQ multiplex PCR; TCRdb's version includes in-frame clones alone and lacks a portion of them. Of 90,000 to 140,000 clones listed, about 12% were seen once; the top ten hold about a sixth. The source material was PBMCs. These receptor sequences come from a man in his forties in good health and CMV-seropositive. Both conserved end residues are part of each CDR3. A D gene is named only where the DNA matches it firmly. Rows give clone size only sometimes, using once, few, many, or a class for an expanded clone.

V gene	D gene	clone size	J gene	CDR3 DNA	CDR3 protein
TRBV11-2	-	few	TRBJ1-4	TGTGCCAGCAGCTTAATCTGGGCAGGGAAACTGTTTTTT	CASSLIWAGKLFF
TRBV6-5	-	few	TRBJ1-5	TGTGCCAGCAGCATAGGACAGCCTAGCAATCAGCCCCAGCATTTT	CASSIGQPSNQPQHF
TRBV11-2	-	-	TRBJ2-1	TGTGCCAGCAGCGTACGACACGAGCAGTTCTTC	CASSVRHEQFF
TRBV19	TRBD2	-	TRBJ2-7	TGTGCCAGTAGTTCCTGGGAGGGTGCACCCTCCTACGAGCAGTACTTC	CASSSWEGAPSYEQYF
TRBV4-1	TRBD2	-	TRBJ2-7	TGCGCCAGCAGCCAAATAGATATGGGACTAGCGGGAGGCGAGCAGTACTTC	CASSQIDMGLAGGEQYF
TRBV5-4	TRBD1	-	TRBJ2-5	TGTGCCAGCAGCTTGGTGGGGGCCCCTCAGGGGGCGGCCTTCGAAGAGACCCAGTACTTC	CASSLVGAPQGAAFEETQYF
TRBV13	TRBD2	-	TRBJ2-7	TGTGCCAGCAGCCCCCTCGGGGCGGGAGGCGCCCGTTCCTACGAGCAGTACTTC	CASSPLGAGGARSYEQYF
TRBV6-5	-	few	TRBJ2-2	TGTGCCAGCAGTTACGACCCTAGCGTTGACACCGGGGAGCTGTTTTTT	CASSYDPSVDTGELFF
TRBV7-2	-	few	TRBJ1-1	TGTGCCAGCAGCCTACAGGGGAACACTGAAGCTTTCTTT	CASSLQGNTEAFF
TRBV19	-	few	TRBJ2-6	TGTGCCAGTAGTATAGGAGCGGCGCAAGGGGCCAACGTCCTGACTTTC	CASSIGAAQGANVLTF
TRBV6-5	TRBD1	few	TRBJ2-1	TGTGCCAGCAGTCCCGGGACAGGGGTCTTTAATGAGCAGTTCTTC	CASSPGTGVFNEQFF
TRBV5-1	-	-	TRBJ2-5	TGCGCCAGCAGCTTCTTAGGGGTGGTCGGGGAGACCCAGTACTTC	CASSFLGVVGETQYF
TRBV7-3	-	few	TRBJ2-6	TGTGCCAGCAGCGACCCTTTACAGGGAAGGGGAGGGGCCAACGTCCTGACTTTC	CASSDPLQGRGGANVLTF
TRBV5-1	-	-	TRBJ1-1	TGCGCCAGCAGCTTGGCCGAGGCAGTGAACACTGAAGCTTTCTTT	CASSLAEAVNTEAFF
TRBV5-4	TRBD2	-	TRBJ2-1	TGTGCCAGCAGCTTGGCCTCGGCGGGAGCCTACAATGAGCAGTTCTTC	CASSLASAGAYNEQFF
TRBV7-9	TRBD1	-	TRBJ2-5	TGTGCCAGCAGCCCCGGACAGGGGCAAGGGACCCAGTACTTC	CASSPGQGQGTQYF
TRBV6-5	-	few	TRBJ2-6	TGTGCCAGCAGTTACACGGCTGGGGCCAACGTCCTGACTTTC	CASSYTAGANVLTF
TRBV19	-	few	TRBJ1-2	TGTGCCAGTAGTTTGACAGGTATTGGCTACACCTTC	CASSLTGIGYTF
TRBV28	TRBD2	-	TRBJ2-5	TGTGCCAGCGCGGGGGGGGACCAAGAGACCCAGTACTTC	CASAGGDQETQYF
TRBV19	-	few	TRBJ1-1	TGTGCCAGTAGTTTGACAGCTATGAACACTGAAGCTTTCTTT	CASSLTAMNTEAFF
TRBV6-1	TRBD1	few	TRBJ1-5	TGTGCCAGCAGGACGGGACAGGGGGCAAGTCAGCCCCAGCATTTT	CASRTGQGASQPQHF
TRBV7-3	-	-	TRBJ2-1	TGTGCCAGCAGCTTTCGGACAGCCAATGAGCAGTTCTTC	CASSFRTANEQFF
TRBV5-1	-	-	TRBJ2-3	TGCGCCAGCAGCGCCCAGGGCAGGGTAGGGGCAGATACGCAGTATTTT	CASSAQGRVGADTQYF
TRBV29-1	-	-	TRBJ2-5	TGCAGCGTTGGTTTTCACAGGGCGATGGAGACCCAGTACTTC	CSVGFHRAMETQYF
TRBV9	TRBD2	-	TRBJ2-1	TGTGCCAGCAGCGTAAGGGTCGCGGGGGCCTACAATGAGCAGTTCTTC	CASSVRVAGAYNEQFF
TRBV5-4	-	few	TRBJ2-7	TGTGCCAGCAGCTTTTCATCCACAGGGCCTGTCGGGCAGTACTTC	CASSFSSTGPVGQYF
TRBV5-1	-	few	TRBJ2-2	TGCGCCAGCAGCTCCCCCGCAGACATGAACACCGGGGAGCTGTTTTTT	CASSSPADMNTGELFF
TRBV13	TRBD2	few	TRBJ2-7	TGTGCCAGCAGCTCGGCGACTAGCGGGAGTTCCTACGAGCAGTACTTC	CASSSATSGSSYEQYF
TRBV27	TRBD2	-	TRBJ2-1	TGTGCCAGCAGTTTAGCGGGAGTCAATGAGCAGTTCTTC	CASSLAGVNEQFF
TRBV12-5	TRBD1	-	TRBJ1-2	TGTGCTAGTGGTCCCCCGGGACAGCCTCGTAGCTACACCTTC	CASGPPGQPRSYTF
TRBV21-1	-	few	TRBJ1-4	TGTGCCAGGACAGGGATCGGATTTGCAACTAATGAAAAACTGTTTTTT	CARTGIGFATNEKLFF
TRBV6-1	-	-	TRBJ1-2	TGTGCCAGCAGTGGGCAGGGGTCGCTGAACTATGGCTACACCTTC	CASSGQGSLNYGYTF
TRBV5-4	TRBD1	-	TRBJ2-1	TGTGCCAGCAGCTTCGGGACAGGGACTTTTGATGAGCAGTTCTTC	CASSFGTGTFDEQFF
TRBV7-7	-	few	TRBJ2-2	TGTGCCAGCAGCTTTCCAGGGACCGGGGAGCTGTTTTTT	CASSFPGTGELFF
TRBV5-1	TRBD1	-	TRBJ2-1	TGCGCCAGCAGCTTTACCGGGACAGGGGGCCTCTCACGATCCTACAATGAGCAGTTCTTC	CASSFTGTGGLSRSYNEQFF
TRBV7-9	TRBD2	-	TRBJ2-1	TGTGCCAGCAGCTTACGGCGGGAGGGCAATGAGCAGTTCTTC	CASSLRREGNEQFF
TRBV18	TRBD1	-	TRBJ2-2	TGTGCCAGCTCACAGGACAGGGTACAAACCGGGGAGCTGTTTTTT	CASSQDRVQTGELFF
TRBV2	TRBD1	-	TRBJ2-7	TGTGCCAGCAGTCCCCGGGACAGCCCCTACGAGCAGTACTTC	CASSPRDSPYEQYF